What follows are 23 T cell receptor beta chains derived from one specimen sequenced in a study of shared clonotypes between healthy human individuals. Sequencing used immunoSEQ multiplex PCR; TCRdb keeps in-frame clones, though not all of them. The data hold approximately 470,000 clones, with 81% observed a single time. The sample comprised PBMCs. These receptors were collected from a woman between 40 and 55 years old in good health. Some clones in this sample may be carry-over from other donors' samples.

This clone was detected only a few times. The genes are TRBV7-9 and TRBJ2-7; 12 nucleotides match TRBD2. The V gene end was trimmed by 5 bases and the J gene end by 7 bases; junction bases not matched to a gene: 15. The CDR3 spans 17 residues. Germline assignment: CDR1 SEHNR and CDR2 FQNEAQ (reference sequence). The CDR3 bases are TGTGCCAGCAGCCCTACATTCGAACTAGCGGGAGGATATGAGCAGTACTTC. It specifies CASSPTFELAGGYEQYF. The whole variable domain, remainder taken from reference TRBV7-9 and TRBJ2-7, is DTGVSQNPRHKITKRGQNVTFRCDPISEHNRLYWYRQTLGQGPEFLTYFQNEAQLEKSRLLSDRFSAERPKGSFSTLEIQRTEQGDSAMYLCASSPTFELAGGYEQYFGPGTRLTVT.

In its sample, this clone was seen once. The chain carries TRBV2 and TRBJ2-7; 12 bases are shared with TRBD2. Per the germline V gene, CDR1 is SNHLY and CDR2 is FYNNEI. J gave up 0 bases and V 6 bases, and 3 bases lay outside the gene matches. The CDR3 extends over 15 amino acids. CDR3 sequence: CASRLAGGPSYEQYF. The DNA for the CDR3 is TGTGCCAGCAGGCTAGCGGGAGGGCCCTCCTACGAGCAGTACTTC.

V and J are TRBV28 and TRBJ2-5; D uncertain. This CDR3 spans 12 amino acids. The germline V and J ends were trimmed by 5 bases and 5 bases, with 9 bases remaining between them. Per the germline V gene, CDR1 is MDHEN and CDR2 is SYDVKM. The chain's CDR3 is CASSPGWETQYF. The CDR3 nucleotides read TGTGCCAGCAGTCCGGGTTGGGAGACCCAGTACTTC.

This clone was counted a few times. This same CDR3 is encoded by further DNA sequences in the sample. This chain links TRBV5-1 with TRBJ2-7; either TRBD1 or TRBD2 may fit D (5 bases each). This CDR3 is built from 13 residues. The V gene's germline CDR1 is SGHRS and CDR2 YFSETQ. V was shortened by 4 bases and J by 2 bases, with 10 bases between the two germline ends. The CDR3 here is CASSRDRPYEQYF. The CDR3, as DNA: TGCGCCAGCAGCCGGGACCGGCCCTACGAGCAGTACTTC.

In its sample, this clone was seen a few times. The rearrangement joins TRBV19 to TRBJ2-7; D might be TRBD2 (6 bases). Germline V gene data show CDR1 as LNHDA and CDR2 as SQIVND (reference sequence). Trimming cost V 1 base and J 5 bases, with 18 bases left between them. The CDR3 length is 16 residues. The CDR3 sequence is CASSIGAGTGEDEQYF. The CDR3 coding sequence is TGTGCCAGTAGTATAGGGGCTGGGACGGGGGAAGACGAGCAGTACTTC.

This chain joins TRBV28 and TRBJ2-7; possible D gene TRBD1, 6 bases. CDR1 MDHEN and CDR2 SYDVKM come from the germline V gene. V lost 5 bases and J 9 bases, leaving 20 bases between the germline ends. The CDR3 totals 14 residues. The CDR3 sequence is CASSPWGLGGAQYF. The CDR3, as DNA: TGTGCCAGCAGTCCATGGGGGCTAGGCGGCGCGCAGTACTTC.

A word on this clone: This likely reflects a read error, since a far larger clone is one base away. CDR3 amino acids: CASSFGSLGYTF. CDR3 sequence (DNA): TGCGCCAGCAGCTTTGGGTCGTTGGGCTACACCTTC. The rearrangement links TRBV5-1 to TRBJ1-2; D gene ambiguous. The V gene lost 2 bases and the J gene lost 8 bases, with 10 bases spanning the gap. The germline CDR1 and CDR2 sequences are SGHRS and YFSETQ. CDR3 size: 12 residues.

This chain uses TRBV7-9 with TRBJ1-5, with unresolved D. The CDR3 contains 14 residues. The germline V gene encodes CDR1 SEHNR and CDR2 FQNEAQ (reference sequence). Trimming shortened V by 4 bases and J by 0 bases, and 7 bases separated the two germline ends. CDR3 region: CASSWTDSNQPQHF. As DNA, the CDR3 is TGTGCCAGCAGCTGGACGGATAGCAATCAGCCCCAGCATTTT.

This chain joins TRBV4-3 and TRBJ1-2, with a tentative D call TRBD1 (5 bases). The CDR3 length is 20 residues. Trimming shortened V by 4 bases and J by 2 bases, and 29 bases separated the two germline ends. Germline V gene lookup returns CDR1 LGHNA and CDR2 YSLEER. CDR3 in DNA: TGCGCCAGCAGCCGACACTATTCCCCCTCCTATGGAGGGGAAAACTATGGCTACACCTTC. Its translation is CASSRHYSPSYGGENYGYTF.

About this clone: Only one base separates this from a far larger clonotype, so it likely reflects a read error. Other DNA sequences of this sample code for an identical CDR3. This rearrangement joins TRBV11-2 to TRBJ2-1; 9 bases are shared with TRBD1. J lost 5 bases, V lost 5 bases, and 19 bases had no gene match. The CDR3 sequence is 19 residues long. The germline CDR1 and CDR2 sequences are SGHAT and FQNNGV. The CDR3: CASSDGQGYHRVGDNEQFF. Here the CDR3 DNA reads TGTGCCAGCAGCGACGGACAGGGGTATCACAGAGTAGGGGACAATGAGCAGTTCTTC.

This clone occurred once. This rearrangement joins TRBV9 to TRBJ2-7; 10 nucleotides agree with TRBD2. The CDR3 covers 17 residues. Per germline, CDR1 SGDLS and CDR2 YYNGEE. J was trimmed by 0 bases and V by 0 bases; bases with no gene match: 6. CDR3 in amino acids: CASSVGASGGSSYEQYF. CDR3 bases: TGTGCCAGCAGCGTAGGGGCTAGCGGGGGCAGCTCCTACGAGCAGTACTTC.

The V call is TRBV7-2, the J call TRBJ2-7; D not resolved. CDR3 length equals 14 residues. V was trimmed by 2 bases and J by 5 bases, leaving 13 bases between them. CDR1 and CDR2 from the germline V gene are SGHTA and FQGNSA. The CDR3 DNA sequence: TGTGCCAGCAGCTTATGGACCTTGGGGAACGAGCAGTACTTC. It is translated as CASSLWTLGNEQYF.

The rearrangement uses TRBV11-1 and TRBJ2-7; weak D call: TRBD2 (5 bases). The V end lost 5 bases, the J end lost 6 bases, and 17 bases lay between the germline ends. From germline, CDR1 is SGHAT and CDR2 FQDESV (reference sequence). This CDR3 is 14 amino acids long. The CDR3 sequence is CASSAAPGIGEQYF. Here the CDR3 DNA reads TGTGCCAGCAGCGCCGCCCCGGGGATAGGCGAGCAGTACTTC.

Worth noting for this clone: A much larger clone is a single base away; this may be a read error. Additional DNA sequences in this sample encode the identical CDR3. The chain links TRBV5-4 to TRBJ2-4; 9 bases align to TRBD2. Trimming removed 8 bases from V and 3 bases from J; junction bases left unmatched: 12. Germline loops: CDR1 SGHNT, CDR2 YYREEE (reference sequence). The CDR3 contains 16 residues. The CDR3 coding sequence is TGTGCCAGTAGCCCCGGGACTAGCCGAGGCAAAAACATTCAGTACTTC. It translates to CASSPGTSRGKNIQYF.

The J gene is TRBJ1-3, the V gene TRBV4-1; D gene ambiguous. This CDR3 contains 18 residues. The ends were cut back, 3 bases at V and 0 bases at J, with 18 bases in the middle. Germline V CDR1 and CDR2: MGHRA, YSYEKL. As DNA, the CDR3 is TGCGCCAGCAGCCACGCCCCTTCAACTAAAACCTCTGGAAACACCATATATTTT. Translated: CASSHAPSTKTSGNTIYF.

As to this clone: A read error is likely here: a far larger clone is one base away. Other DNA sequences in this sample translate to the same CDR3. The chain joins TRBV4-3 to TRBJ1-2; the D gene is possibly TRBD1 (6 bases). Germline V gene lookup returns CDR1 LGHNA and CDR2 YSLEER. CDR3 size: 14 residues. This CDR3 is CASSQDRSNYGYTF. DNA for the CDR3: TGCGCAAGCAGCCAAGACAGGAGTAACTATGGCTACACCTTC.

The gene calls are TRBV27 and TRBJ1-2; D is ambiguous. Trimming pared 3 bases from V and 8 bases from J, leaving 10 bases between. CDR3 length: 12 residues. Germline V lookup: CDR1 MNHEY, CDR2 SMNVEV (reference sequence). The CDR3 loop reads CASSFREGGYTF. CDR3 nucleotides: TGTGCCAGCAGTTTCCGGGAGGGCGGCTACACCTTC.

The CDR3 sequence: CASSITSSYEQYF. In DNA form, the CDR3 reads TGCGCCAGCAGCATTACTAGTTCCTACGAGCAGTACTTC. The chain has TRBV5-1 and TRBJ2-7, with D perhaps matching TRBD2 (5 bases). Germline CDR1 reads SGHRS; CDR2 reads YFSETQ. Trimming pared 4 bases from V and 1 base from J, leaving 9 bases between. This CDR3 spans 13 amino acids.

Concerning this clone itself: A far larger clone is just one base off, so this is likely a read error. V and J are TRBV11-2 and TRBJ1-1; D is unclear. Germline assignment: CDR1 SGHAT and CDR2 FQNNGV. The V end was cut by 1 base, the J end by 6 bases, with 12 bases between. The CDR3 runs to 14 residues. CDR3: CASSLAGVHAEAFF. As DNA, the CDR3 is TGTGCCAGCAGCTTAGCCGGGGTTCACGCTGAAGCTTTCTTT.

Details on this clone: This likely stems from a read error, as it lies one base from a far larger clone. The V and J genes are TRBV28 and TRBJ2-2, with D possibly matching TRBD2 (6 bases). In germline, CDR1 is MDHEN, CDR2 SYDVKM. The CDR3 runs 16 residues. This CDR3 reads CASSFRRSGPTGELLF. CDR3 in DNA: TGTGCCAGCAGTTTTAGAAGGAGCGGGCCAACCGGGGAGCTGCTTTTT.

V and J are TRBV11-2 and TRBJ2-1; D is undetermined. The germline gives CDR1 SGHAT, CDR2 FQNNGV. The CDR3 runs to 16 residues. V was cut by 1 base and J by 8 bases, with 18 bases left in between. The CDR3: CASSLGRNIVVDEQFF. CDR3 nucleotides: TGTGCCAGCAGCTTAGGGAGAAATATCGTCGTGGATGAGCAGTTCTTC. Complete variable domain (other parts from reference TRBV11-2 and TRBJ2-1): EAGVAQSPRYKIIEKRQSVAFWCNPISGHATLYWYQQILGQGPKLLIQFQNNGVVDDSQLPKDRFSAERLKGVDSTLKIQPAKLEDSAVYLCASSLGRNIVVDEQFFGPGTRLTVL.

For this clone: It differs at one base from a far larger clone, so likely a read error. The rearrangement joins TRBV10-3 to TRBJ2-3; D is tentatively TRBD1 or TRBD2 (5 bases each). This CDR3 is 14 amino acids long. Germline CDR1 reads ENHRY; CDR2 reads SYGVKD. V lost 0 bases and J 4 bases, leaving 8 bases between the germline ends. CDR3 sequence (DNA): TGTGCCATCAGTGAGTCCGGGGCCGCAGATACGCAGTATTTT. Protein sequence: CAISESGAADTQYF.

J is TRBJ2-3 and V is TRBV30, with 10 bases identical to TRBD2. Germline CDR1 is GTSNPN and CDR2 is SVGIG (reference sequence). This CDR3 has 14 amino acids. Trimming took 0 bases from V and 9 from J; bases not matched to a gene: 6. CDR3 loop: CAWSVGSSGGTQYF. For the CDR3, the DNA is TGTGCCTGGAGTGTAGGCTCTAGCGGGGGCACGCAGTATTTT.